Below, 32 T cell receptor beta chains from the same sample are listed, as sequenced in a study of regulatory T cells in long-lasting Graves disease. For TCR beta, libraries came from iRepertoire HTBI primers and Arm-PCR of CDR3 regions. TCRdb fed the multiplex PCR reads into MiXCR, producing one record per CDR3 protein. There are roughly 700,000 distinct CDR3 sequences in the sample; approximately 29% occur only once, and 40% to 55% lies in the top ten. Time point noted: persistent/refractory GD, antithyroid drugs over 5 years with positive TRAb. RNA extracted from PBMCs served as the sequencing template. The sample was peripheral blood mononuclear cells (PBMCs), taken when the disease was refractory, from a patient treated with antithyroid drugs. The origin of the receptors is a female donor with Graves disease.

The chain combines TRBV13 with TRBJ2-3, with a weak D call TRBD2 (5 bases). Germline-derived CDR1 and CDR2 are PRHDT and FYEKMQ (reference sequence). The CDR3 covers 15 residues. Deletions cut 6 bases from V and 3 bases from J, with 16 bases between. CDR3 DNA sequence: TGTGCCAGCAGAAGGACCCAACTAGGGACAGATACGCAGTATTTT. Its translation is CASRRTQLGTDTQYF.

This clonotype showed up just a few times. This chain connects TRBV12-3 or TRBV12-4 to TRBJ1-5; 7 bases match TRBD1. Trimming at V came to 6 bases and at J to 0 bases, leaving 5 bases not matched to a gene. The CDR3 contains 15 residues. DNA for the CDR3: TGTGCCAGCAGACAGGGGCTAAGTAGCAATCAGCCCCAGCATTTT. Amino acid sequence: CASRQGLSSNQPQHF.

This chain connects TRBV9 to TRBJ1-2; TRBD1 matches at 7 bases. The CDR3 has 13 residues. After removal of 5 bases from V and 8 bases from J, the junction contained 9 bases not matched to a gene. The germline V gene has CDR1 SGDLS and CDR2 YYNGEE. As DNA, the CDR3 is TGTGCCAGCAGTTCTACAGGGGAGGAGGGCTACACCTTC. It translates to CASSSTGEEGYTF.

V is TRBV6-5 and J is TRBJ1-3; tentative D call: TRBD1 (5 bases). The CDR3 is 16 amino acids. Per germline, CDR1 MNHEY and CDR2 SVGAGI. V was shortened by 0 bases and J by 0 bases, with 9 bases between the two germline ends. The CDR3 DNA reads as TGTGCCAGCAGTTACTCCTCAGGGAGCTCTGGAAACACCATATATTTT. Amino acid sequence: CASSYSSGSSGNTIYF.

This clonotype has a handful of counts. The chain couples TRBV10-3 to TRBJ2-5, with 12 bases lining up with TRBD2. CDR1 and CDR2 from the germline V gene are ENHRY and SYGVKD. J was trimmed by 5 bases and V by 6 bases; bases with no gene match: 7. CDR3 length: 15 amino acids. The CDR3 nucleotides read TGTGCCATCAGGAATCCTAGCGGGAGGGATGAGACCCAGTACTTC. Protein sequence: CAIRNPSGRDETQYF.

The chain uses TRBV6-5 and TRBJ2-7; a possible D gene is TRBD1 (6 bases). Germline V lookup: CDR1 MNHEY, CDR2 SVGAGI. V was clipped by 0 bases and J by 2 bases, with 11 bases between them. The CDR3 has 15 amino acids. As DNA, the CDR3 is TGTGCCAGCAGTTACTCGATGGGGGCTGCCTACGAGCAGTACTTC. The encoded protein is CASSYSMGAAYEQYF.

The table lists this clonotype with many counts. The V gene is TRBV12-3 or TRBV12-4, the J gene TRBJ1-2; D gene uncertain. Trimming removed 5 bases from V and 4 bases from J, with 11 bases in between. The CDR3 has 13 amino acids. The CDR3 coding sequence is TGTGCCAGCAGTCCTGAGATGGTCTATGGCTACACCTTC. Encoded protein: CASSPEMVYGYTF.

This clonotype showed up just a few times. CDR3 bases: TGCAGTGCTAGGAAAGGGACTAGCGGGAGCGAGACCCAGTACTTC. This encodes CSARKGTSGSETQYF. This rearrangement joins TRBV20-1 to TRBJ2-5; 14 bases fit TRBD2. The germline V gene encodes CDR1 DFQATT and CDR2 SNEGSKA (reference sequence). J was trimmed by 5 bases and V by 3 bases; bases with no gene match: 5. The CDR3 is 15 amino acids.

The table lists this clonotype with a few counts. The chain combines TRBV2 with TRBJ2-2; TRBD2 matches at 9 bases. CDR1 SNHLY and CDR2 FYNNEI come from the germline V gene. The CDR3 length is 16 residues. V lost 6 bases to trimming and J lost 0 bases; unmatched junction nucleotides: 5. CDR3 nucleotides: TGTGCCAGCAGCCTCAGCGGGAGGTCGAACACCGGGGAGCTGTTTTTT. Protein product: CASSLSGRSNTGELFF.

V gene TRBV9 combines with J gene TRBJ1-6; D uncertain. Germline-derived CDR1 and CDR2 are SGDLS and YYNGEE. V gave up 6 bases and J gave up 4 bases, with 8 bases separating them. This CDR3 has 13 amino acids. CDR3 region: CASTHGYNSPLHF. The CDR3 DNA follows: TGTGCCAGCACCCACGGATATAATTCACCCCTCCACTTT.

The V call is TRBV6-5, the J call TRBJ1-6, with 7 positions matching TRBD1. This CDR3 is 15 amino acids long. With V trimmed by 2 bases and J by 10 bases, 8 bases remained unmatched. The germline V gene encodes CDR1 MNHEY and CDR2 SVGAGI. This chain's CDR3 is CASSYNGQERSPLHF. The DNA for the CDR3 is TGTGCCAGCAGTTACAATGGACAGGAGAGATCACCCCTCCACTTT.

This clonotype was seen more than once but under ten times. The chain employs TRBV6-5 and TRBJ2-7; D perhaps matches TRBD2 (5 bases). The CDR3 totals 13 residues. Looked up from germline, CDR1 is MNHEY and CDR2 is SVGAGI. V was shortened by 0 bases and J by 3 bases, with 6 bases between the two germline ends. CDR3 residues: CASSYSTSYEQYF. The CDR3 coding sequence is TGTGCCAGCAGTTACTCCACTAGCTACGAGCAGTACTTC.

This chain uses TRBV29-1 with TRBJ2-6; 7 bases agree with TRBD1. The CDR3 covers 15 residues. Looked up from germline, CDR1 is SQVTM and CDR2 is ANQGSEA. The J segment lost 4 bases and the V segment lost 3 bases, leaving 6 bases of the junction unmatched. The CDR3, as DNA: TGCAGCGTTGAGGGCGGACAGGTCGGGGCCAACGTCCTGACTTTC. It yields the protein CSVEGGQVGANVLTF.

The DNA for the CDR3 is TGTGCCAGCAGCCCCCTGGGGGGGAGCTATGGCTACACCTTC. Amino acid sequence: CASSPLGGSYGYTF. V is TRBV3-1 and J is TRBJ1-2, with a tentative D call TRBD1 (5 bases). This CDR3 is 14 amino acids long. Deletions cut 4 bases from V and 4 bases from J, with 13 bases between. Per the germline V gene, CDR1 is LGHDT and CDR2 is YNNKEL (reference sequence).

This clonotype was seen at least ten times. The V call is TRBV28, the J call TRBJ1-4; no definite D call. CDR3 length: 14 amino acids. Germline assignment: CDR1 MDHEN and CDR2 SYDVKM. With 6 bases removed from V and 2 bases from J, the gap between germline ends came to 10 bases. DNA of the CDR3: TGTGCCAGCAGCGCGGTTGACACTAATGAAAAACTGTTTTTT. This translates into CASSAVDTNEKLFF.

This clonotype was seen repeatedly, ten times or more. This rearrangement joins TRBV11-2 to TRBJ2-5; TRBD2 aligns across 8 bases. The ends lost 3 bases at V and 1 base at J; junction bases unmatched: 1. From germline, CDR1 is SGHAT and CDR2 FQNNGV. The CDR3 covers 14 residues. The CDR3 DNA reads as TGTGCCAGCAGCTTTAGCGGGGCCCAAGAGACCCAGTACTTC. It yields the protein CASSFSGAQETQYF.

The chain employs TRBV3-1 and TRBJ1-2; D is perhaps TRBD1 (5 bases). Germline V lookup: CDR1 LGHDT, CDR2 YNNKEL (reference sequence). Trimming removed 0 bases from V and 4 bases from J, with 12 bases in between. The length of the CDR3 is 15 residues. CDR3 region: CASSQDLGALYGYTF. The CDR3 DNA sequence: TGTGCCAGCAGCCAAGATTTAGGGGCCCTCTATGGCTACACCTTC.

The chain couples TRBV4-1 to TRBJ1-4, with D unresolved. The CDR3 runs 12 residues. Trimming pared 5 bases from V and 11 bases from J, leaving 12 bases between. CDR1 MGHRA and CDR2 YSYEKL come from the germline V gene. The CDR3 sequence is CASSNIREKLFF. The CDR3 DNA follows: TGCGCCAGCAGCAACATCCGGGAGAAACTGTTTTTT.

The chain links TRBV10-3 to TRBJ1-1; unclear D gene. Germline V gene lookup returns CDR1 ENHRY and CDR2 SYGVKD. This CDR3 has 14 amino acids. Trimming shortened V by 7 bases and J by 0 bases, and 12 bases separated the two germline ends. CDR3 coding DNA: TGTGCCATCATGCAGAGCGGCTTGAACACTGAAGCTTTCTTT. Its protein product is CAIMQSGLNTEAFF.

This clonotype has only a few counts. The chain has TRBV20-1 and TRBJ2-4; no definite D call. This CDR3 region has 15 residues. From germline, CDR1 is DFQATT and CDR2 SNEGSKA (reference sequence). V lost 3 bases to trimming and J lost 7 bases, with 19 bases between them. CDR3 sequence (DNA): TGCAGTGCTAGTAATCCGGGCAGTCGATCCAACATTCAGTACTTC. This codes for CSASNPGSRSNIQYF.

This clonotype was seen a few times. CDR3 in amino acids: CASSLNSGSGDTQYF. CDR3 sequence (DNA): TGTGCCAGCAGCTTGAACAGCGGGTCCGGAGATACGCAGTATTTT. The chain is built from TRBV5-4 and TRBJ2-3; TRBD2 is a possible D gene (6 bases). CDR1 SGHNT and CDR2 YYREEE come from the germline V gene (reference sequence). The CDR3 contains 15 residues. V gave up 1 base and J gave up 5 bases, with 14 bases separating them.

This chain joins TRBV27 and TRBJ2-2; TRBD1 agrees at 7 bases. V shed 1 base and J 3 bases; nucleotides not matched to a gene: 2. Germline assignment: CDR1 MNHEY and CDR2 SMNVEV (reference sequence). This CDR3 comprises 15 residues. CDR3 nucleotides: TGTGCCAGCAGTTTATTTGGGACAGACACCGGGGAGCTGTTTTTT. Protein sequence: CASSLFGTDTGELFF.

This clonotype occurred a few times. The chain employs TRBV20-1 and TRBJ1-2, with a possible D match to TRBD1 (5 bases). The V gene's germline CDR1 is DFQATT and CDR2 SNEGSKA (reference sequence). The CDR3 has 15 residues. The ends were cut back, 2 bases at V and 6 bases at J, with 19 bases in the middle. The CDR3 sequence: CSARTPGRLSDGYTF. CDR3 nucleotides: TGCAGTGCTAGAACCCCGGGACGCCTATCGGATGGCTACACCTTC.

V gene TRBV6-1 combines with J gene TRBJ1-5; 8 nucleotides agree with TRBD1. The V gene end was trimmed by 6 bases and the J gene end by 2 bases; junction bases not matched to a gene: 9. CDR1 and CDR2 from the germline V gene are MNHNS and SASEGT. The CDR3 extends over 16 amino acids. CDR3: CASRGPGTGRNQPQHF. The CDR3 DNA follows: TGTGCCAGCAGGGGGCCCGGGACAGGACGCAATCAGCCCCAGCATTTT.

The rearrangement joins TRBV7-2 to TRBJ1-3; D is ambiguous. The CDR3 consists of 17 residues. Germline V gene lookup returns CDR1 SGHTA and CDR2 FQGNSA. Trimming pared 6 bases from V and 1 base from J, leaving 19 bases between. CDR3 bases: TGTGCCAGCAGTCGACCTGGACGGAGCCAATCTGGAAACACCATATATTTT. Its translation is CASSRPGRSQSGNTIYF.

About this clonotype itself: This may be a read error: a much more frequent sequence differs by one nucleotide. The chain employs TRBV2 and TRBJ2-7; perhaps TRBD1 as D (6 bases). CDR1 SNHLY and CDR2 FYNNEI come from the germline V gene. Between the trimmed V and J ends, which lost 6 bases and 3 bases, there was a span of 18 bases. This CDR3 comprises 15 residues. The CDR3 loop is CASRGDITNLYEQYF. The CDR3 nucleotides read TGTGCCAGCAGGGGGGACATAACCAACCTCTACGAGCAGTACTTC.

This chain connects TRBV20-1 to TRBJ2-5; D gene ambiguous. V gave up 3 bases and J gave up 4 bases, with 6 bases separating them. This CDR3 region has 11 residues. Germline V lookup: CDR1 DFQATT, CDR2 SNEGSKA (reference sequence). CDR3 protein: CSASRAETQYF. The CDR3 nucleotides read TGCAGTGCTAGTAGAGCAGAGACCCAGTACTTC.

This clonotype has more than one count but fewer than ten. The rearrangement uses TRBV20-1 and TRBJ2-7; D remains ambiguous. Trimming stripped 0 bases from V and 2 bases from J, with 11 bases between. Looked up from germline, CDR1 is DFQATT and CDR2 is SNEGSKA (reference sequence). This CDR3 has 14 amino acids. CDR3 sequence reads: CSARDWVSTYEQYF. Written as DNA, the CDR3 is TGCAGTGCTAGAGATTGGGTCTCCACCTACGAGCAGTACTTC.

This clonotype has just a few counts. V gene TRBV19 combines with J gene TRBJ1-6, with no clear D. Germline-derived CDR1 and CDR2 are LNHDA and SQIVND (reference sequence). V lost 8 bases, J lost 7 bases, and 12 bases lay in between. The CDR3 runs 13 residues. CDR3 sequence reads: CASAPMENSPLHF. The CDR3 nucleotides read TGTGCCAGTGCTCCTATGGAAAATTCACCCCTCCACTTT.

This sequence joins TRBV19 and TRBJ1-2; possibly TRBD1 for D (6 bases). Trimming cost V 9 bases and J 2 bases, with 13 bases left between them. CDR3 length: 13 amino acids. Germline CDR1 reads LNHDA; CDR2 reads SQIVND (reference sequence). The CDR3: CASQHQGNYGYTF. As DNA, the CDR3 is TGTGCCAGCCAGCACCAGGGGAACTATGGCTACACCTTC.

The rearrangement uses TRBV20-1 and TRBJ1-2; weak D call: TRBD1 (6 bases). The V gene lost 2 bases and the J gene lost 1 base, with 8 bases spanning the gap. CDR3 length equals 13 residues. The germline gives CDR1 DFQATT, CDR2 SNEGSKA (reference sequence). In DNA, the CDR3 is TGCAGTGCTAGACGGACAGATAACTATGGCTACACCTTC. Its protein is CSARRTDNYGYTF.

This clonotype was observed a handful of times. The chain is built from TRBV5-4 and TRBJ2-5; perhaps TRBD1 as D (6 bases). Per germline, CDR1 SGHNT and CDR2 YYREEE (reference sequence). CDR3 length: 14 residues. With 4 bases removed from V and 1 base from J, the gap between germline ends came to 11 bases. The CDR3 DNA follows: TGTGCCAGCAGCCGTCAGGGGAGCCAAGAGACCCAGTACTTC. The encoded protein is CASSRQGSQETQYF.